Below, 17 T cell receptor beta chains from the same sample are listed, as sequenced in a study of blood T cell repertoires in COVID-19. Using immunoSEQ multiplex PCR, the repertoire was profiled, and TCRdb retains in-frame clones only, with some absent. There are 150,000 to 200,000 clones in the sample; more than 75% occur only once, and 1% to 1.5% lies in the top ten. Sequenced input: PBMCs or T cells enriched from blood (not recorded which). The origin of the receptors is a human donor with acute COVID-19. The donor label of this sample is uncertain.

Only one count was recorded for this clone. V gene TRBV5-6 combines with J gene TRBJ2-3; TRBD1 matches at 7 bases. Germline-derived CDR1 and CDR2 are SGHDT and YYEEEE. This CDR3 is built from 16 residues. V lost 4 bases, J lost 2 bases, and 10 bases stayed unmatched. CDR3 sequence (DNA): TGTGCCAGCAGCGGTGACAGGGCCTTATTCACAGATACGCAGTATTTT. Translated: CASSGDRALFTDTQYF.

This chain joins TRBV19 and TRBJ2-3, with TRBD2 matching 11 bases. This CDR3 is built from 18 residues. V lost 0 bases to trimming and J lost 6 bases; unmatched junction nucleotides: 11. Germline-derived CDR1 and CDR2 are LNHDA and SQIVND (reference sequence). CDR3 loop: CASSIERLAGGTGDTQYF. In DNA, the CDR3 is TGTGCCAGTAGTATAGAGAGGCTAGCGGGGGGTACCGGGGATACGCAGTATTTT.

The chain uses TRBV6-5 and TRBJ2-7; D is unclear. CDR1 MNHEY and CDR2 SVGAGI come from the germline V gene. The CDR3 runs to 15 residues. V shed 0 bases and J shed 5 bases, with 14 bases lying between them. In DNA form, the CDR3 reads TGTGCCAGCAGTTACTCGATCGGCAGGTTAAACGAGCAGTACTTC. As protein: CASSYSIGRLNEQYF.

This CDR3 is CASSQDKGLNYGYTF. CDR3 sequence (DNA): TGCGCCAGCAGCCAAGACAAGGGACTTAACTATGGCTACACCTTC. The rearrangement uses TRBV4-3 and TRBJ1-2, with TRBD1 as a possible D gene (5 bases). The germline CDR1 and CDR2 sequences are LGHNA and YSLEER. The ends were cut back, 0 bases at V and 1 base at J, with 9 bases in the middle. The CDR3 covers 15 residues.

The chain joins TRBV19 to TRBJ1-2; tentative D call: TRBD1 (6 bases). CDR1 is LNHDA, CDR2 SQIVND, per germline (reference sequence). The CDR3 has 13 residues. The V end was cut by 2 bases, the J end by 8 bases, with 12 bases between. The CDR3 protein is CASSIQGSQGYTF. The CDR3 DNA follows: TGTGCCAGTAGTATACAGGGGTCCCAAGGCTACACCTTC.

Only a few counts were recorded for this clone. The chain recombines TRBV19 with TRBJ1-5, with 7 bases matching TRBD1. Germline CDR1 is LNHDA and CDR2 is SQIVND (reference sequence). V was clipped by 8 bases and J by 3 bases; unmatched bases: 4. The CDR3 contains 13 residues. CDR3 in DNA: TGTGCCAGTGAGACAGGGTTCAATCAGCCCCAGCATTTT. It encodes CASETGFNQPQHF.

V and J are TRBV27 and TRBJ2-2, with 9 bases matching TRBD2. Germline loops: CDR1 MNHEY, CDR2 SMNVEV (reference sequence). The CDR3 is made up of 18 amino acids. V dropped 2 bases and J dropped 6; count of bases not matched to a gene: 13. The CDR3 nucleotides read TGTGCCAGCAGTTTACTCTCGGCGGCGGGGGGGCGGTCCGGGGAGCTGTTTTTT. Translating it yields CASSLLSAAGGRSGELFF.

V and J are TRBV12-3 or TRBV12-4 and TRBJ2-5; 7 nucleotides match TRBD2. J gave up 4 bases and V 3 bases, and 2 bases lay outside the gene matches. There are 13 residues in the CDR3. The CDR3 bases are TGTGCCAGCAGTTTGGGGGGGACAGAGACCCAGTACTTC. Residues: CASSLGGTETQYF.

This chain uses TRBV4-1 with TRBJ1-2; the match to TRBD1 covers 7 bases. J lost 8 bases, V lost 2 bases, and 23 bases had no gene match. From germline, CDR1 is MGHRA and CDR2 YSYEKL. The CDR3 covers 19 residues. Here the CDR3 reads CASSQSSGQIDPRFLGYTF. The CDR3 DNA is TGCGCCAGCAGCCAAAGCTCGGGACAGATCGACCCCCGATTTTTGGGCTACACCTTC.

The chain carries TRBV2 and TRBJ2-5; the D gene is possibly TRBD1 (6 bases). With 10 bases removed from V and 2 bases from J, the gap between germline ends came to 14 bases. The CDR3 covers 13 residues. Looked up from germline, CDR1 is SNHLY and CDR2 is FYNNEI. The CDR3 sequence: CAINPRGQETQYF. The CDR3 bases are TGTGCCATCAATCCCAGGGGTCAAGAGACCCAGTACTTC.

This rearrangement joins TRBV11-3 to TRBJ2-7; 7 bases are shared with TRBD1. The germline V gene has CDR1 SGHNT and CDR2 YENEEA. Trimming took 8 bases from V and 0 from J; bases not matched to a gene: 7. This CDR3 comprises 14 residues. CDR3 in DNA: TGTGCCAGCGGGCCGGGACAGAGCTCCTACGAGCAGTACTTC. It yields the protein CASGPGQSSYEQYF.

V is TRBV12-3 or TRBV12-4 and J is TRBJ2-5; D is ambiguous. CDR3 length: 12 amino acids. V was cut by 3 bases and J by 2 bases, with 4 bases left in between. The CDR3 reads CASSFQQETQYF. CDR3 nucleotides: TGTGCCAGCAGTTTCCAGCAAGAGACCCAGTACTTC.

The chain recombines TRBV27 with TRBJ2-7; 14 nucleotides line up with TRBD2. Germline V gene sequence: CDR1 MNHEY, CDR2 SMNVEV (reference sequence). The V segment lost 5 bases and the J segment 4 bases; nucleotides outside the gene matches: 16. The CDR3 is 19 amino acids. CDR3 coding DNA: TGTGCCAGCAGTCGCTCGTCGACTAGCGGGGGGGTTTCTGGGTACGAGCAGTACTTC. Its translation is CASSRSSTSGGVSGYEQYF.

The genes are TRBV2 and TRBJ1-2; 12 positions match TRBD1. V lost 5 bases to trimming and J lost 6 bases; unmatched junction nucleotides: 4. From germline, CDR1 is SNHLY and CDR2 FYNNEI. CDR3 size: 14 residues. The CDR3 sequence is CASSRDRGLDGYTF. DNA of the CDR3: TGTGCCAGCAGTCGGGACAGGGGGCTGGATGGCTACACCTTC.

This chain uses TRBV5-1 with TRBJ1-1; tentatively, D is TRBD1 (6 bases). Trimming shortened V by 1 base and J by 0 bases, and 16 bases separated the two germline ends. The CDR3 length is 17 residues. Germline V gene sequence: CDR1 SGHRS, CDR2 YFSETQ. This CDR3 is CASSLLPGVMMNTEAFF. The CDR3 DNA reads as TGCGCCAGCAGCTTGCTTCCAGGGGTAATGATGAACACTGAAGCTTTCTTT.

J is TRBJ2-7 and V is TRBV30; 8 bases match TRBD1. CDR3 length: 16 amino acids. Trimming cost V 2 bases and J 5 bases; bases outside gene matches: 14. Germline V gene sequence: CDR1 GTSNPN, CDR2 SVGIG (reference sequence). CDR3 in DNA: TGTGCCTGGAGTCCTTCCCCTTGGACAGGGCGGGACGAGCAGTACTTC. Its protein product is CAWSPSPWTGRDEQYF.

CDR3 nucleotides: TGTGCCAGCAGCCCCCGGGACAGGGTATACGGCAATCAGCCCCAGCATTTT. Translating it yields CASSPRDRVYGNQPQHF. The rearrangement links TRBV7-2 to TRBJ1-5, with 9 bases matching TRBD1. Trimming at V came to 5 bases and at J to 2 bases, leaving 10 bases not matched to a gene. The CDR3 spans 17 residues. Germline V gene lookup returns CDR1 SGHTA and CDR2 FQGNSA.